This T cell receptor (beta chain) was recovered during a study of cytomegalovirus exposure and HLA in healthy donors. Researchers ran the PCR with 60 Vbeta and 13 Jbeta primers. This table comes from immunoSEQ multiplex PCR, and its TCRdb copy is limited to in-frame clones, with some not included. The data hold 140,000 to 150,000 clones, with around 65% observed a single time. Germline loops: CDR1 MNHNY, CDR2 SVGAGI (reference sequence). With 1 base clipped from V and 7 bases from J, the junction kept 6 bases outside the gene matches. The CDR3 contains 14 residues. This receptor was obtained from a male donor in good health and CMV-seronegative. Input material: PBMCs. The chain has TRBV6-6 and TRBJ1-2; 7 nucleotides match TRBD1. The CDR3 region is CASSYFDREGGYTF. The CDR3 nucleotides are TGTGCCAGCAGTTACTTTGACAGGGAAGGTGGCTACACCTTC.